This TCR beta chain was identified during a study of identifying expanded T cells in peripheral blood. Findings and caveats of the study: Technical replicates showed around 1.2 changed clones; about two weeks 15 to 20; four weeks 19.

V was trimmed by 1 base and J by 2 bases, leaving 11 bases between them. Germline assignment: CDR1 KGHSH and CDR2 LQKENI. This CDR3 region has 15 residues. Assay used: immunoSEQ multiplex PCR; TCRdb lists only in-frame clones, some missing. The sample carries roughly 130,000 clones, around nine tenths recorded once. Comments on this clone: The target antigen is unknown.

No infections or other immune events were documented during collection. V and J are TRBV18 and TRBJ2-5, with D perhaps matching TRBD1 (7 bases). The sequenced material came from blood. This receptor was taken from a person aged 18-69 years in good health. CDR3 DNA: TGTGCCAGCTCACCACAGGCGGGACAGCAAGAGACCCAGTACTTC. Residues: CASSPQAGQQETQYF.